One and the same sample provided the 18 T cell receptor beta chains below, sequenced in a study of blood T cell repertoires in COVID-19. Libraries were prepared by immunoSEQ multiplex PCR; TCRdb keeps only in-frame clonotypes and omits some of them. In the table there are roughly 100,000 clones, around 90% of which are singletons. The sample comprised peripheral blood. The origin of the receptors is a woman aged 45-65 years with COVID-19, enrolled during active disease.

The V gene is TRBV9, the J gene TRBJ2-3, with D possibly matching TRBD2 (5 bases). CDR1 and CDR2 from the germline V gene are SGDLS and YYNGEE. The V end lost 4 bases, the J end lost 6 bases, and 12 bases lay between the germline ends. CDR3 size: 13 residues. DNA for the CDR3: TGTGCCAGCAGCACGGACTGGTCGGATACGCAGTATTTT. Translating gives CASSTDWSDTQYF.

The chain carries TRBV5-8 and TRBJ1-5; a possible D gene is TRBD1 (6 bases). The CDR3 length is 14 residues. V lost 5 bases and J 2 bases, leaving 11 bases between the germline ends. Germline V gene sequence: CDR1 SGHTS, CDR2 YDEGEE. The CDR3 region is CASRGADGNQPQHF. For the CDR3, the DNA is TGTGCCAGCAGGGGGGCCGACGGCAATCAGCCCCAGCATTTT.

The rearrangement joins TRBV30 to TRBJ1-2; no definite D call. With 0 bases removed from V and 8 bases from J, the gap between germline ends came to 13 bases. This CDR3 is built from 13 residues. The germline V gene encodes CDR1 GTSNPN and CDR2 SVGIG (reference sequence). This CDR3 reads CAWSVTQSRGYTF. CDR3 coding DNA: TGTGCCTGGAGTGTGACCCAATCTAGGGGCTACACCTTC.

The chain combines TRBV5-4 with TRBJ2-3, with 7 bases fitting TRBD1. The CDR3 totals 15 residues. Germline CDR1 is SGHNT and CDR2 is YYREEE (reference sequence). The trim removed 5 bases at V and 2 bases at J, leaving 8 bases unmatched. CDR3 loop: CASRWGQTNTDTQYF. Here the CDR3 DNA reads TGTGCCAGCAGATGGGGACAGACAAACACAGATACGCAGTATTTT.

The J gene is TRBJ2-7, the V gene TRBV9; 7 nucleotides line up with TRBD1. The V and J ends lost 3 bases and 3 bases, in that order; junction bases with no gene match: 3. The CDR3 has 13 amino acids. CDR1 and CDR2 (germline): SGDLS, YYNGEE. The DNA of the CDR3 is TGTGCCAGCAGCGGGGGACAGCTCTACGAGCAGTACTTC. Translation gives CASSGGQLYEQYF.

This chain uses TRBV3-1 (or the pseudogene TRBV3-2) with TRBJ1-2; 7 nucleotides line up with TRBD1. Per the germline V gene, CDR1 is LGHDT and CDR2 is YNNKEL (reference sequence). There are 15 residues in the CDR3. J was trimmed by 3 bases and V by 2 bases; bases with no gene match: 6. The CDR3 reads CASSQPRGDYYGYTF. CDR3 DNA: TGTGCCAGCAGCCAACCCAGGGGGGATTACTATGGCTACACCTTC.

V is TRBV9 and J is TRBJ2-5, with 13 bases aligning to TRBD2. Germline loops: CDR1 SGDLS, CDR2 YYNGEE. With V trimmed by 4 bases and J by 7 bases, 13 bases remained unmatched. The CDR3 is 17 residues long. The CDR3 sequence is CASSFTLTSGGSATQYF. In nucleotides, the CDR3 is TGTGCCAGCAGCTTCACTTTGACTAGCGGGGGGTCAGCGACCCAGTACTTC.

Concerning this clone: At one end, the junction sequence differs from germline, possibly due to a read error. J is TRBJ1-2 and V is TRBV4-1, with D perhaps matching TRBD1 (5 bases). The CDR3 totals 16 residues. Germline-derived CDR1 and CDR2 are MGHRA and YSYEKL. CDR3 coding DNA: TGCGCCAGCAGCCAAGATGGGGGGATGTCTCTCTATGGCTGCACCTTC. Its protein is CASSQDGGMSLYGCTF.

The chain employs TRBV3-1 (or the pseudogene TRBV3-2) and TRBJ2-3; 15 positions match TRBD2. CDR3 size: 19 residues. V trimming: 0 bases; J trimming: 5 bases; junction bases outside the gene matches: 9. Germline lookup yields CDR1 LGHDT and CDR2 YNNKEL (reference sequence). CDR3 protein: CASSQDRGLAGGPGDTQYF. CDR3 DNA sequence: TGTGCCAGCAGCCAAGATCGCGGACTAGCGGGGGGGCCGGGAGATACGCAGTATTTT.

The rearrangement joins TRBV6-5 to TRBJ1-1; D ambiguous. Germline V lookup: CDR1 MNHEY, CDR2 SVGAGI. CDR3 length: 16 residues. With 0 bases removed from V and 1 base from J, the gap between germline ends came to 12 bases. CDR3 nucleotide sequence: TGTGCCAGCAGTTACTCGAGATACAGCCCGAACACTGAAGCTTTCTTT. It is translated as CASSYSRYSPNTEAFF.

Points on this clone: At one boundary the junction diverges from the germline segment, which might be a read error. The chain combines TRBV7-7 with TRBJ2-5; 7 nucleotides line up with TRBD2. This CDR3 is built from 14 residues. The germline CDR1 and CDR2 sequences are SSHAT and FNYEAQ (reference sequence). The CDR3 loop is CASSTGLDQETQYF. The CDR3 DNA reads TGTGCTAGCAGCACAGGACTAGACCAAGAGACCCAGTACTTC.

In this sample, this clone turned up a few times. The CDR3 nucleotides read TGTGCCAGTACCGCACAGATTAACACTGAAGCTTTCTTT. It specifies CASTAQINTEAFF. This chain uses TRBV19 with TRBJ1-1; D remains unclear. V was shortened by 7 bases and J by 2 bases, with 11 bases between the two germline ends. Germline V gene sequence: CDR1 LNHDA, CDR2 SQIVND (reference sequence). The CDR3 is 13 residues long.

V usage is TRBV5-1 and J usage is TRBJ2-1; 13 bases fit TRBD2. V trimming: 4 bases; J trimming: 8 bases; junction bases outside the gene matches: 9. The CDR3 is made up of 16 amino acids. CDR1 and CDR2 from the germline V gene are SGHRS and YFSETQ. The CDR3 sequence: CASSTRTSGGRDEQFF. DNA for the CDR3: TGCGCCAGCAGCACTCGGACTAGCGGGGGCCGAGATGAGCAGTTCTTC. Complete variable domain (other parts from reference TRBV5-1 and TRBJ2-1): KAGVTQTPRYLIKTRGQQVTLSCSPISGHRSVSWYQQTPGQGLQFLFEYFSETQRNKGNFPGRFSGRQFSNSRSEMNVSTLELGDSALYLCASSTRTSGGRDEQFFGPGTRLTVL.

This chain connects TRBV27 to TRBJ2-2; unclear D gene. Trimming took 2 bases from V and 3 from J, leaving 4 bases between them. CDR3 length equals 13 residues. The germline CDR1 and CDR2 sequences are MNHEY and SMNVEV (reference sequence). CDR3 in DNA: TGTGCCAGCAGTTTAATCTACACCGGGGAGCTGTTTTTT. It translates to CASSLIYTGELFF.

The genes are TRBV9 and TRBJ2-1, with D possibly matching TRBD1 (5 bases). This CDR3 contains 13 residues. Trimming took 3 bases from V and 4 from J, leaving 8 bases between them. The germline CDR1 and CDR2 sequences are SGDLS and YYNGEE. The CDR3 protein is CASSGRQYNEQFF. The CDR3 DNA follows: TGTGCCAGCAGCGGCCGACAGTACAATGAGCAGTTCTTC.

This chain uses TRBV15 with TRBJ2-1, with D perhaps matching TRBD2 (5 bases). V gave up 2 bases and J gave up 0 bases, with 8 bases separating them. The CDR3 is 15 residues long. Germline V CDR1 and CDR2: LNHNV, YYDKDF (reference sequence). For the CDR3, the DNA is TGTGCCACCAGCAGATGGGAGAACTCCTACAATGAGCAGTTCTTC. It translates to CATSRWENSYNEQFF.

The chain employs TRBV5-4 and TRBJ1-6, with a tentative D call TRBD1 (6 bases). The CDR3 totals 15 residues. V shed 4 bases and J shed 5 bases, with 13 bases lying between them. Germline V gives CDR1 SGHNT, CDR2 YYREEE (reference sequence). The CDR3, as DNA: TGTGCCAGCAGCCTCCCGGGACAAAATAATTCACCCCTCCACTTT. It is translated as CASSLPGQNNSPLHF.

The chain uses TRBV9 and TRBJ2-3; D may be TRBD1 (6 bases). Germline CDR1 is SGDLS and CDR2 is YYNGEE. The CDR3 has 14 residues. With 3 bases removed from V and 10 bases from J, the gap between germline ends came to 18 bases. The CDR3 loop reads CASSASRDNRPQYF. In nucleotides, the CDR3 is TGTGCCAGCAGCGCAAGCCGGGACAATCGACCGCAGTATTTT. Looking up the rest from reference TRBV9 and TRBJ2-3 gives the full variable domain: DSGVTQTPKHLITATGQRVTLRCSPRSGDLSVYWYQQSLDQGLQFLIQYYNGEERAKGNILERFSAQQFPDLHSELNLSSLELGDSALYFCASSASRDNRPQYFGPGTRLTVL.